These 24 T cell receptor beta chains came from one sample sequenced in a study of CD8+ T cells in alopecia areata. cDNA serving as the sequencing template came from extracted, reverse transcribed RNA. Data came from immunoSEQ multiplex PCR; TCRdb stores just in-frame clones and leaves some out. The sample carries some 190,000 clones, approximately 65% recorded once. Documented treatment: oral pan-JAK inhibitor, 5-10 mg twice daily. Sequencing was performed on CD4+ T cells sorted from blood, taken at week 44, from a patient treated with tofacitinib. Receptors originate from a human donor with alopecia areata.

The J gene is TRBJ1-2, the V gene TRBV20-1; no definite D call. Germline CDR1 is DFQATT and CDR2 is SNEGSKA (reference sequence). CDR3 length equals 11 residues. V dropped 8 bases and J dropped 3 bases, with 10 bases sitting between them. CDR3 DNA sequence: TGCAGTTCCAGGACGGACTATGGCTACACCTTC. Amino acid sequence: CSSRTDYGYTF.

The genes are TRBV10-2 and TRBJ2-5; the D is unclear. Deletions cut 4 bases from V and 3 bases from J, with 12 bases between. CDR1 and CDR2 from the germline V gene are WSHSY and SAAADI. The CDR3 length is 14 residues. The CDR3 sequence is CASSALQTEETQYF. The CDR3 DNA is TGCGCCAGCAGTGCATTACAGACCGAAGAGACCCAGTACTTC.

This chain connects TRBV6-5 to TRBJ2-1; TRBD1 might be the D (6 bases). V was cut by 6 bases and J by 4 bases, with 13 bases left in between. Germline CDR1 MNHEY, CDR2 SVGAGI. CDR3 size: 14 residues. The chain's CDR3 is CASRDRSAYNEQFF. The CDR3 DNA follows: TGTGCCAGCAGAGACAGGTCGGCGTACAATGAGCAGTTCTTC.

This chain joins TRBV6-5 and TRBJ2-3, with D perhaps TRBD1 or TRBD2 (5 bases each). The CDR3 runs to 15 residues. Germline CDR1 and CDR2: MNHEY and SVGAGI. Deletions cut 6 bases from V and 6 bases from J, with 19 bases between. The CDR3 region has the DNA TGTGCCAGCAGCTTGGGGTGGGGGACCGGTGATACGCAGTATTTT. Amino acid sequence: CASSLGWGTGDTQYF.

V gene TRBV29-1 combines with J gene TRBJ2-7, with D tentatively TRBD2 (5 bases). Trimming shortened V by 7 bases and J by 3 bases, and 28 bases separated the two germline ends. From germline, CDR1 is SQVTM and CDR2 ANQGSEA. The CDR3 extends over 17 amino acids. The CDR3 nucleotides are TGCAGCGCCCGATCCCGAGCCGGGAACCCGTACGTCTACGAGCAGTACTTC. It encodes CSARSRAGNPYVYEQYF.

Worth noting for this clone: The sample carries other DNA sequences with the same CDR3. The CDR3 region is CASSLGQGSSPLHF. The CDR3 DNA reads TGCGCCAGCAGCTTGGGACAGGGGAGTTCACCCCTCCACTTT. The chain combines TRBV5-1 with TRBJ1-6; TRBD1 agrees at 8 bases. The CDR3 spans 14 residues. The ends lost 0 bases at V and 9 bases at J; junction bases unmatched: 2. Germline V CDR1 and CDR2: SGHRS, YFSETQ.

The rearrangement uses TRBV30 and TRBJ1-1; the D gene is possibly TRBD1 (5 bases). The germline gives CDR1 GTSNPN, CDR2 SVGIG (reference sequence). V was trimmed by 4 bases and J by 1 base, leaving 16 bases between them. The CDR3 runs 15 residues. The CDR3 loop reads CAWKRPGTANTEAFF. CDR3 DNA: TGTGCCTGGAAAAGACCCGGGACGGCGAACACTGAAGCTTTCTTT.

This clone has only a few counts. The rearrangement links TRBV2 to TRBJ2-2; D call uncertain. The length of the CDR3 is 14 residues. V lost 0 bases, J lost 8 bases, and 10 bases lay in between. The germline CDR1 and CDR2 sequences are SNHLY and FYNNEI. CDR3 amino acids: CASSEALLRGELFF. The CDR3 DNA reads TGTGCCAGCAGTGAAGCCTTATTAAGGGGGGAGCTGTTTTTT. The variable domain in full, completed from reference TRBV2 and TRBJ2-2, reads EPEVTQTPSHQVTQMGQEVILRCVPISNHLYFYWYRQILGQKVEFLVSFYNNEISEKSEIFDDQFSVERPDGSNFTLKIRSTKLEDSAMYFCASSEALLRGELFFGEGSRLTVL.

The chain carries TRBV29-1 and TRBJ1-5; D is perhaps TRBD1 (5 bases). Germline CDR1 reads SQVTM; CDR2 reads ANQGSEA. Between the trimmed V and J ends, which lost 7 bases and 3 bases, there was a span of 16 bases. The CDR3 contains 14 residues. CDR3 residues: CSAPRRGYNQPQHF. CDR3 in DNA: TGCAGCGCGCCTAGGAGGGGCTACAATCAGCCCCAGCATTTT.

The V call is TRBV11-2, the J call TRBJ2-1; perhaps TRBD2 as D (6 bases). V was trimmed by 4 bases and J by 6 bases, leaving 10 bases between them. Looked up from germline, CDR1 is SGHAT and CDR2 is FQNNGV. CDR3 length: 13 residues. CDR3 DNA sequence: TGTGCCAGCAGCTCCGGGGGTGGCAATGAGCAGTTCTTC. Translating gives CASSSGGGNEQFF.

The rearrangement uses TRBV5-1 and TRBJ2-2; 11 nucleotides line up with TRBD2. Germline-derived CDR1 and CDR2 are SGHRS and YFSETQ. The CDR3 sequence is 18 residues long. V lost 0 bases and J lost 0; bases outside the gene matches: 4. CDR3 nucleotide sequence: TGCGCCAGCAGCTTGGGACTAGCGGGGCTGACGAACACCGGGGAGCTGTTTTTT. Translating gives CASSLGLAGLTNTGELFF.

V and J are TRBV29-1 and TRBJ1-1; D may be TRBD1 (6 bases). Between the trimmed V and J ends, which lost 4 bases and 8 bases, there was a span of 20 bases. Per the germline V gene, CDR1 is SQVTM and CDR2 is ANQGSEA. The CDR3 contains 14 residues. CDR3 amino acids: CSVGGQVGNVEAFF. CDR3 nucleotides: TGCAGCGTTGGGGGGCAGGTGGGGAACGTGGAAGCTTTCTTT. Drawing the rest from reference TRBV29-1 and TRBJ1-1, the complete variable domain is SAVISQKPSRDICQRGTSLTIQCQVDSQVTMMFWYRQQPGQSLTLIATANQGSEATYESGFVIDKFPISRPNLTFSTLTVSNMSPEDSSIYLCSVGGQVGNVEAFFGQGTRLTVV.

Only one count was recorded for this clone. The rearrangement uses TRBV2 and TRBJ2-3; D unresolved. The V and J ends lost 11 bases and 3 bases respectively, with 12 bases between them. The CDR3 loop spans 12 amino acids. Germline CDR1 SNHLY, CDR2 FYNNEI. As DNA, the CDR3 is TGTGCCGTACGGATTCGTACAGATACGCAGTATTTT. Its protein product is CAVRIRTDTQYF. Drawing the rest from reference TRBV2 and TRBJ2-3, the complete variable domain is EPEVTQTPSHQVTQMGQEVILRCVPISNHLYFYWYRQILGQKVEFLVSFYNNEISEKSEIFDDQFSVERPDGSNFTLKIRSTKLEDSAMYFCAVRIRTDTQYFGPGTRLTVL.

The chain carries TRBV29-1 and TRBJ2-7, with D hard to call. The CDR3 has 12 residues. V lost 4 bases, J lost 2 bases, and 9 bases lay in between. CDR1 is SQVTM and CDR2 is ANQGSEA in the germline V gene. CDR3 in amino acids: CSVAGFTYEQYF. DNA for the CDR3: TGCAGCGTTGCCGGGTTTACCTACGAGCAGTACTTC.

This clone was detected only once. V is TRBV4-2 and J is TRBJ1-1; possibly TRBD1 for D (6 bases). Trimming stripped 1 base from V and 7 bases from J, with 13 bases between. CDR1 and CDR2 (germline): LGHNA, YNFKEQ. This CDR3 comprises 14 residues. CDR3 in amino acids: CASSQGMDSIEAFF. The CDR3 region has the DNA TGTGCCAGCAGCCAAGGGATGGACAGCATTGAAGCTTTCTTT.

The genes are TRBV4-3 and TRBJ2-7; D gene unclear. Trimming took 1 base from V and 3 from J, leaving 10 bases between them. Germline CDR1 is LGHNA and CDR2 is YSLEER. The CDR3 totals 14 residues. The CDR3 region is CASSQVVGNYEQYF. The CDR3 DNA is TGCGCCAGCAGCCAAGTAGTCGGTAACTACGAGCAGTACTTC.

This clone came up a few times. The chain combines TRBV11-2 with TRBJ2-1; TRBD1 matches at 7 bases. Losses at the gene ends were 5 bases for V and 1 base for J; bases not matched to a gene: 5. CDR1 and CDR2 (germline): SGHAT, FQNNGV. There are 15 residues in the CDR3. The CDR3: CASSNTGESYNEQFF. The CDR3 nucleotides read TGTGCCAGCAGCAACACAGGGGAGTCCTACAATGAGCAGTTCTTC. Drawing the rest from reference TRBV11-2 and TRBJ2-1, the complete variable domain is EAGVAQSPRYKIIEKRQSVAFWCNPISGHATLYWYQQILGQGPKLLIQFQNNGVVDDSQLPKDRFSAERLKGVDSTLKIQPAKLEDSAVYLCASSNTGESYNEQFFGPGTRLTVL.

The genes are TRBV7-2 and TRBJ2-7; no firm D call. Trimming cost V 4 bases and J 3 bases, with 13 bases left between them. CDR3 length equals 14 residues. Per germline, CDR1 SGHTA and CDR2 FQGNSA. In DNA form, the CDR3 reads TGTGCCAGCAGCTCCGGGTTCGAATTCTACGAGCAGTACTTC. Translation gives CASSSGFEFYEQYF. The entire variable domain, with the rest obtained from reference TRBV7-2 and TRBJ2-7, is as follows: GAGVSQSPSNKVTEKGKDVELRCDPISGHTALYWYRQSLGQGLEFLIYFQGNSAPDKSGLPSDRFSAERTGGSVSTLTIQRTQQEDSAVYLCASSSGFEFYEQYFGPGTRLTVT.

V and J are TRBV6-1 and TRBJ1-5, with D unclear. V lost 3 bases and J lost 2, with 5 bases in between. This CDR3 is 13 amino acids long. The V gene's germline CDR1 is MNHNS and CDR2 SASEGT. CDR3 loop: CASSDGRNQPQHF. The CDR3 nucleotides are TGTGCCAGCAGTGACGGGCGCAATCAGCCCCAGCATTTT.

The V call is TRBV19, the J call TRBJ1-5; D remains unclear. Germline CDR1 reads LNHDA; CDR2 reads SQIVND (reference sequence). This CDR3 contains 14 residues. Trimming cost V 5 bases and J 7 bases, with 15 bases left between them. In DNA, the CDR3 is TGTGCCAGTAGTGGGTCGTCGGGTTGGCAGCCCCAGCATTTT. This encodes CASSGSSGWQPQHF.

V usage is TRBV30 and J usage is TRBJ2-7; perhaps TRBD2 as D (7 bases). Germline loops: CDR1 GTSNPN, CDR2 SVGIG (reference sequence). There are 13 residues in the CDR3. Trimming shortened V by 1 base and J by 5 bases, and 12 bases separated the two germline ends. CDR3 DNA sequence: TGTGCCTGGAGTGCTCAGGGGAGGGACGAGCAGTACTTC. This encodes CAWSAQGRDEQYF.

The chain employs TRBV30 and TRBJ2-5, with 10 bases lining up with TRBD2. J lost 5 bases, V lost 3 bases, and 15 bases had no gene match. Germline CDR1 is GTSNPN and CDR2 is SVGIG (reference sequence). CDR3 size: 17 residues. The CDR3 DNA follows: TGTGCCTGGAGCGCAGGGGGAGCGGGGGGGCCGCGGGAGACCCAGTACTTC. This codes for CAWSAGGAGGPRETQYF.

The chain has TRBV2 and TRBJ1-5; 7 positions match TRBD1. The CDR3 loop spans 14 amino acids. Per germline, CDR1 SNHLY and CDR2 FYNNEI. V shed 6 bases and J 4 bases; nucleotides not matched to a gene: 6. CDR3 in amino acids: CASSRGQANQPQHF. The CDR3 DNA reads as TGTGCCAGCAGCCGTGGACAGGCGAATCAGCCCCAGCATTTT.

J is TRBJ2-5 and V is TRBV30; 12 nucleotides agree with TRBD2. V shed 1 base, J shed 5 bases, and the junction held 8 bases outside the gene matches. Per germline, CDR1 GTSNPN and CDR2 SVGIG (reference sequence). CDR3 length: 16 residues. The CDR3, as DNA: TGTGCCTGGAGTGCAACCGGGACTAGCGGGCGGGAGACCCAGTACTTC. It encodes CAWSATGTSGRETQYF.